This T cell receptor (beta chain) came from a study of cytomegalovirus exposure and HLA in healthy donors. Study-level information: As released early, the data held some 80 million unique TCRs from HLA-typed donors. Whole-study findings and limits: Rare TCR sequences dominated, though some public TCRs recurred in many donors. Accurate HLA-A and HLA-B prediction from TCR beta sequences was reported for most subjects. Common viral pathogens were later found to be apparently linked to several of the most significant clusters.

In the PCR, 60 Vbeta and 13 Jbeta primers were used. The assay was immunoSEQ multiplex PCR, and TCRdb's table has in-frame clones only and misses some. In all, the sample yields about 200,000 clones. This CDR3 contains 15 residues. The J segment lost 2 bases and the V segment lost 5 bases, leaving 8 bases of the junction unmatched. CDR1 SGHTA and CDR2 FQGTGA come from the germline V gene. Note on this clone: Its cognate antigen is unknown.

This clonotype originated in a boy between 10 and 17 years old in good health and CMV-seronegative. The chain is built from TRBV7-3 and TRBJ2-5; 7 nucleotides match TRBD1. Sequencing was carried out using PBMCs. In DNA, the CDR3 is TGTGCCAGCAGCCTCAGGGGGTCGCCTCAAGAGACCCAGTACTTC. It encodes CASSLRGSPQETQYF.